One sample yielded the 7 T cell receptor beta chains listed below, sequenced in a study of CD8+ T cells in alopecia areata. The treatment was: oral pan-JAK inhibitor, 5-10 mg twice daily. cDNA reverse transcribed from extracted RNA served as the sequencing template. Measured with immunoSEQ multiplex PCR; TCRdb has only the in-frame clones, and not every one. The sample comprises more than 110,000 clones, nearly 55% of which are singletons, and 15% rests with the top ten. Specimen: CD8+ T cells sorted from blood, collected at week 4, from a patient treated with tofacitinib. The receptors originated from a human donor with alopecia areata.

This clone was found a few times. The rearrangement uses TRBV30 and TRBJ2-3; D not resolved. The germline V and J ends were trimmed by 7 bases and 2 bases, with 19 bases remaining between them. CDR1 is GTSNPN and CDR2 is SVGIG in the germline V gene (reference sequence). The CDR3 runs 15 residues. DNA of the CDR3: TGTGCCTTGGGATCCGAGAACGATAACACAGATACGCAGTATTTT. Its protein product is CALGSENDNTDTQYF. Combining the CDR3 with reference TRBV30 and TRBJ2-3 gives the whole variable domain SQTIHQWPATLVQPVGSPLSLECTVEGTSNPNLYWYRQAAGRGLQLLFYSVGIGQISSEVPQNLSASRPQDRQFILSSKKLLLSDSGFYLCALGSENDNTDTQYFGPGTRLTVL.

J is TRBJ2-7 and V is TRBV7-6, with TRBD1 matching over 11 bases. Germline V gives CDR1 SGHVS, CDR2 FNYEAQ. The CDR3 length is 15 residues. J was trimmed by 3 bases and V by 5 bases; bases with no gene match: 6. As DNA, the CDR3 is TGTGCCAGCAGCGTAAGGACAGGGGGCCTCTACGAGCAGTACTTC. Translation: CASSVRTGGLYEQYF.

The CDR3 nucleotides are TGCAGCGCCCTAGGGGGTCTCGAGCAGTACTTC. Translation gives CSALGGLEQYF. The chain links TRBV29-1 to TRBJ2-7, with TRBD1 as a possible D gene (6 bases). CDR1 is SQVTM and CDR2 is ANQGSEA in the germline V gene. Trimming took off 7 bases at V and 6 bases at J, with 13 bases between the two ends. This CDR3 contains 11 residues.

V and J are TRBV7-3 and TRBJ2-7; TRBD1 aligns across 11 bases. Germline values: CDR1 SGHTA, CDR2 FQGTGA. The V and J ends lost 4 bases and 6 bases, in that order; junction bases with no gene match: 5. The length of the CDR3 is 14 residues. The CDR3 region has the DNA TGTGCCAGCAGCTCAGGACAGGGGGCGTCCGAGCAGTACTTC. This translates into CASSSGQGASEQYF.

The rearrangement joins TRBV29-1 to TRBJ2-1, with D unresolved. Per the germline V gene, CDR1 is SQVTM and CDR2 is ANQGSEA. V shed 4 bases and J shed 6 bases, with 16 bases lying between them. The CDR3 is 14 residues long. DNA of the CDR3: TGCAGCGTTGGTGGAGAAAGACATCGCAATGAGCAGTTCTTC. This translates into CSVGGERHRNEQFF.

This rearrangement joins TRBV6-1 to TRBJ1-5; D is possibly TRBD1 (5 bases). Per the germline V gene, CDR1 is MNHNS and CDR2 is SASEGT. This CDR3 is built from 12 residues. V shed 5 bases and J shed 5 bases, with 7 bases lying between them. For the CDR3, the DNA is TGTGCCAGCAGTCCAGGGTATCAGCCCCAGCATTTT. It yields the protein CASSPGYQPQHF.

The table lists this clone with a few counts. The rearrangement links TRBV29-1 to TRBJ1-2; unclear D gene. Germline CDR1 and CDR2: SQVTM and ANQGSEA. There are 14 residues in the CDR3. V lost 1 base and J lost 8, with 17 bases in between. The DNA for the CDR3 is TGCAGCGTTGAAGTTCCGGGAGTCCTGGAAGGCTACACCTTC. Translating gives CSVEVPGVLEGYTF.